The 29 T cell receptor beta chains presented below share a single source sample, sequenced in a study of blood T cell repertoires in COVID-19. Profiled with immunoSEQ multiplex PCR; TCRdb holds only in-frame clones, not every one. Of around 200,000 clones listed, less than 90% are singletons. Sequences were obtained from peripheral blood. These receptors were taken from a man aged 30 to 39 with acute or convalescent COVID-19.

This clone was counted between two and nine times. The V and J genes are TRBV30 and TRBJ1-2; unclear D gene. The germline V and J ends were trimmed by 4 bases and 1 base, with 10 bases remaining between them. Germline CDR1 is GTSNPN and CDR2 is SVGIG (reference sequence). The CDR3 spans 13 residues. This CDR3 reads CAWNTGSNYGYTF. CDR3 DNA sequence: TGTGCCTGGAATACGGGGAGTAACTATGGCTACACCTTC.

The chain is built from TRBV3-1 (or the pseudogene TRBV3-2) and TRBJ2-2, with 9 bases matching TRBD2. CDR1 LGHDT and CDR2 YNNKEL come from the germline V gene (reference sequence). With V trimmed by 4 bases and J by 4 bases, 13 bases remained unmatched. This CDR3 contains 18 residues. The CDR3 sequence is CASSLQKVAGELTGELFF. The CDR3 coding sequence is TGTGCCAGCAGCCTCCAAAAGGTAGCGGGGGAACTCACCGGGGAGCTGTTTTTT.

V usage is TRBV19 and J usage is TRBJ1-2, with 7 positions matching TRBD1. This CDR3 is built from 16 residues. V trimming: 8 bases; J trimming: 1 base; junction bases outside the gene matches: 13. The V gene's germline CDR1 is LNHDA and CDR2 SQIVND (reference sequence). This chain's CDR3 is CASRGPGGPLNYGYTF. In nucleotides, the CDR3 is TGTGCCAGTCGGGGGCCAGGGGGGCCTCTTAACTATGGCTACACCTTC.

The chain combines TRBV2 with TRBJ1-2, with 12 bases matching TRBD1. Unmatched junction bases numbered 11, after V lost 7 bases and J lost 8 bases. The length of the CDR3 is 15 residues. Germline V gene lookup returns CDR1 SNHLY and CDR2 FYNNEI. The DNA of the CDR3 is TGTGCCAGCAAAACCCCGGGACAGGGGGCTTCCGGCTACACCTTC. The encoded protein is CASKTPGQGASGYTF.

This sequence joins TRBV6-5 and TRBJ2-5; TRBD2 is a possible D gene (5 bases). The germline gives CDR1 MNHEY, CDR2 SVGAGI. The V and J ends lost 8 bases and 5 bases respectively, with 18 bases between them. The CDR3 is 14 residues long. CDR3 DNA sequence: TGTGCCAGCGTTGGCCGGACTCTACGGGAGACCCAGTACTTC. Its protein product is CASVGRTLRETQYF.

The chain couples TRBV2 to TRBJ1-4; 9 nucleotides align to TRBD1. The junction had 5 bases not matched to a gene; V was cut back by 5 bases and J by 10 bases. This CDR3 has 13 residues. Germline V gives CDR1 SNHLY, CDR2 FYNNEI. CDR3: CASSRGQGGKLFF. The CDR3, as DNA: TGTGCCAGCAGTAGGGGACAGGGCGGAAAACTGTTTTTT.

The chain carries TRBV6-5 and TRBJ1-3; D gene ambiguous. The CDR3 length is 14 residues. Per the germline V gene, CDR1 is MNHEY and CDR2 is SVGAGI. Trimming took 3 bases from V and 2 from J, leaving 8 bases between them. In nucleotides, the CDR3 is TGTGCCAGCAGTTATCGGGGTCCTGGAAACACCATATATTTT. The encoded protein is CASSYRGPGNTIYF.

The V and J genes are TRBV20-1 and TRBJ1-2; TRBD1 matches at 9 bases. Germline trimming cut 6 bases from V and 7 bases from J; bases unmatched to any gene: 0. The CDR3 length is 10 residues. CDR1 and CDR2 from the germline V gene are DFQATT and SNEGSKA (reference sequence). DNA of the CDR3: TGCAGTGCGGACAGGGGTGGCTACACCTTC. This codes for CSADRGGYTF.

The table lists this clone with a count of one. The chain couples TRBV5-5 to TRBJ2-3, with a tentative D call TRBD1 (6 bases). Germline V gene sequence: CDR1 SGHKS, CDR2 YYEKEE (reference sequence). The V end lost 0 bases, the J end lost 4 bases, and 9 bases lay between the germline ends. The CDR3 extends over 14 amino acids. The CDR3 is CASSLVQGADTQYF. CDR3 coding DNA: TGTGCCAGCAGCTTGGTACAGGGCGCAGATACGCAGTATTTT.

The rearrangement joins TRBV11-3 to TRBJ2-2, with 9 bases matching TRBD2. Trimming at V came to 2 bases and at J to 4 bases, leaving 14 bases not matched to a gene. Germline values: CDR1 SGHNT, CDR2 YENEEA. The CDR3 is 19 amino acids. CDR3 residues: CASSLTYRLAEGGTGELFF. The CDR3 nucleotides are TGTGCCAGCAGCTTAACATATCGACTAGCGGAGGGAGGCACCGGGGAGCTGTTTTTT.

The chain carries TRBV4-1 and TRBJ2-1; D uncertain. Trimming took 2 bases from V and 0 from J, leaving 8 bases between them. Germline values: CDR1 MGHRA, CDR2 YSYEKL. There are 15 residues in the CDR3. In DNA form, the CDR3 reads TGCGCCAGCAGCCAATCCCAGAACTCCTACAATGAGCAGTTCTTC. It is translated as CASSQSQNSYNEQFF.

This clone has a handful of counts. The chain uses TRBV2 and TRBJ1-2; D is ambiguous. This CDR3 is built from 14 residues. V lost 3 bases and J lost 3, with 11 bases in between. Germline assignment: CDR1 SNHLY and CDR2 FYNNEI. The CDR3 region is CASSESGYDYGYTF. CDR3 sequence (DNA): TGTGCCAGCAGTGAGTCAGGTTACGACTATGGCTACACCTTC.

The chain recombines TRBV7-9 with TRBJ2-5, with 10 bases lining up with TRBD2. With V trimmed by 0 bases and J by 3 bases, 1 base remained unmatched. The germline V gene encodes CDR1 SEHNR and CDR2 FQNEAQ (reference sequence). This CDR3 is built from 15 residues. The CDR3: CASSLAAGGKETQYF. CDR3 nucleotide sequence: TGTGCCAGCAGCTTAGCAGCGGGAGGGAAAGAGACCCAGTACTTC. Variable domain in full (rest from reference TRBV7-9 and TRBJ2-5): DTGVSQNPRHKITKRGQNVTFRCDPISEHNRLYWYRQTLGQGPEFLTYFQNEAQLEKSRLLSDRFSAERPKGSFSTLEIQRTEQGDSAMYLCASSLAAGGKETQYFGPGTRLLVL.

The rearrangement joins TRBV21-1 to TRBJ2-6; the table calls TRBD1, which could not be checked here. TRBV21-1 has pseudogene status. The CDR3 has 18 residues. The CDR3 DNA is TGTGCCAGCAGCACGCCTCCAGTGATTCTCTCTGGGGCCAACGTCCTGACTTTC. This encodes CASSTPPVILSGANVLTF.

The chain uses TRBV6-5 and TRBJ1-6; D not resolved. The CDR3 sequence is 13 residues long. Germline-derived CDR1 and CDR2 are MNHEY and SVGAGI. V was trimmed by 5 bases and J by 8 bases, leaving 10 bases between them. CDR3 residues: CASSRNSHSPLHF. The CDR3 DNA reads as TGTGCCAGCAGTAGAAACAGCCATTCACCCCTCCACTTT.

The chain is built from TRBV30 and TRBJ2-3, with TRBD2 identical over 11 bases. Germline lookup yields CDR1 GTSNPN and CDR2 SVGIG (reference sequence). This CDR3 spans 15 amino acids. The junction had 7 bases not matched to a gene; V was cut back by 1 base and J by 7 bases. The CDR3 is CAWSAGTSGTNTQYF. CDR3 nucleotides: TGTGCCTGGAGTGCCGGGACTAGCGGTACAAATACGCAGTATTTT.

This sequence joins TRBV19 and TRBJ2-1; 7 bases are shared with TRBD2. The CDR3 has 15 residues. Per the germline V gene, CDR1 is LNHDA and CDR2 is SQIVND (reference sequence). The J segment lost 8 bases and the V segment lost 5 bases, leaving 12 bases of the junction unmatched. The CDR3 region is CASSAGLPRVDEQFF. The DNA for the CDR3 is TGTGCCAGTAGTGCGGGACTACCACGGGTTGATGAGCAGTTCTTC.

The chain uses TRBV7-2 and TRBJ2-5; D may be TRBD2 (5 bases). The V and J ends lost 4 bases and 1 base respectively, with 16 bases between them. Germline CDR1 SGHTA, CDR2 FQGNSA. The CDR3 has 16 residues. The CDR3 reads CASSSLGPSGQETQYF. CDR3 coding DNA: TGTGCCAGCAGCTCACTAGGACCATCCGGCCAAGAGACCCAGTACTTC. The whole variable domain, filled in from reference TRBV7-2 and TRBJ2-5, reads GAGVSQSPSNKVTEKGKDVELRCDPISGHTALYWYRQSLGQGLEFLIYFQGNSAPDKSGLPSDRFSAERTGGSVSTLTIQRTQQEDSAVYLCASSSLGPSGQETQYFGPGTRLLVL.

V gene TRBV19 combines with J gene TRBJ1-2; 10 bases are a match to TRBD1. Germline CDR1 reads LNHDA; CDR2 reads SQIVND (reference sequence). Trimming cost V 9 bases and J 4 bases; bases outside gene matches: 11. The CDR3 is 15 amino acids. This CDR3 is CASEWTGGNTYGYTF. DNA of the CDR3: TGTGCCAGCGAATGGACAGGGGGAAACACCTATGGCTACACCTTC.

This clone was seen a single time. The chain employs TRBV30 and TRBJ1-6, with TRBD1 as a possible D gene (5 bases). The CDR3 sequence is 16 residues long. Germline V gives CDR1 GTSNPN, CDR2 SVGIG (reference sequence). Trimming took off 3 bases at V and 10 bases at J, with 22 bases between the two ends. CDR3 sequence: CAWSRVGLQGHSPLHF. CDR3 DNA sequence: TGTGCCTGGAGCAGGGTGGGTTTGCAGGGTCACTCACCCCTCCACTTT.

This chain connects TRBV9 to TRBJ2-1; D gene ambiguous. V was shortened by 2 bases and J by 2 bases, with 11 bases between the two germline ends. Germline V gene sequence: CDR1 SGDLS, CDR2 YYNGEE. The CDR3 is 15 amino acids. CDR3 in amino acids: CASSVRAQTYNEQFF. As DNA, the CDR3 is TGTGCCAGCAGCGTCCGAGCTCAAACCTACAATGAGCAGTTCTTC.

This chain joins TRBV11-2 and TRBJ2-3, with D possibly being TRBD2 (6 bases). Trimming stripped 5 bases from V and 7 bases from J, with 19 bases between. This CDR3 has 15 residues. CDR1 is SGHAT, CDR2 FQNNGV, per germline. The CDR3 DNA reads as TGTGCCAGCAGCCAAACTCGGGGTGGCGGGAATACGCAGTATTTT. Translating gives CASSQTRGGGNTQYF.

The genes are TRBV7-9 and TRBJ2-3; D is unresolved. The CDR3 is 12 amino acids. The V gene's germline CDR1 is SEHNR and CDR2 FQNEAQ (reference sequence). Trimming removed 6 bases from V and 5 bases from J, with 9 bases in between. For the CDR3, the DNA is TGTGCCAGCAGTCGTAGTCAAGATACGCAGTATTTT. Encoded protein: CASSRSQDTQYF.

V gene TRBV28 combines with J gene TRBJ1-1; TRBD1 is a possible D gene (6 bases). Germline CDR1 and CDR2: MDHEN and SYDVKM. V was shortened by 4 bases and J by 1 base, with 16 bases between the two germline ends. This CDR3 has 16 amino acids. For the CDR3, the DNA is TGTGCCAGCAGTTCTACCCAAGGGGGATGGAACACTGAAGCTTTCTTT. Its translation: CASSSTQGGWNTEAFF.

This clone was seen once. This sequence joins TRBV4-1 and TRBJ1-2; 8 nucleotides align to TRBD1. The germline CDR1 and CDR2 sequences are MGHRA and YSYEKL. The CDR3 sequence is 15 residues long. J lost 4 bases, V lost 4 bases, and 8 bases had no gene match. The CDR3 region is CASSRSQGAGYGYTF. The DNA for the CDR3 is TGCGCCAGCAGCCGATCTCAGGGGGCAGGCTATGGCTACACCTTC.

This chain links TRBV14 with TRBJ2-5, with 9 bases lining up with TRBD2. This CDR3 region has 16 residues. Germline CDR1 is SGHDN and CDR2 is FVKESK. With V trimmed by 2 bases and J by 2 bases, 6 bases remained unmatched. CDR3 sequence reads: CASSQLRTSAQETQYF. The CDR3 DNA reads TGTGCCAGCAGCCAATTGAGGACTAGCGCGCAAGAGACCCAGTACTTC.

This clone was seen just once. The CDR3 nucleotides are TGCGCCAGCAGCCCACAGGGGGCTGGAAACACCATATATTTT. Amino acid sequence: CASSPQGAGNTIYF. This chain connects TRBV5-1 to TRBJ1-3; TRBD1 aligns across 8 bases. The V gene's germline CDR1 is SGHRS and CDR2 YFSETQ. Trimming cost V 4 bases and J 2 bases; bases outside gene matches: 2. The CDR3 totals 14 residues.

The chain joins TRBV19 to TRBJ2-4; tentative D call: TRBD1 (6 bases). V lost 5 bases, J lost 0 bases, and 14 bases lay in between. CDR3 length equals 16 residues. Germline V lookup: CDR1 LNHDA, CDR2 SQIVND (reference sequence). The CDR3 nucleotides are TGTGCCAGTAGTGCCGGGACACTACAAGCCAAAAACATTCAGTACTTC. Translation: CASSAGTLQAKNIQYF.

J is TRBJ1-6 and V is TRBV7-9; D not resolved. This CDR3 is 15 amino acids long. Germline CDR1 reads SEHNR; CDR2 reads FQNEAQ (reference sequence). With 2 bases removed from V and 9 bases from J, the gap between germline ends came to 14 bases. CDR3 in DNA: TGTGCCAGCAGCTTAAACTCCCCTATACTTTCACCCCTCCACTTT. It translates to CASSLNSPILSPLHF.